Listed here is a single T cell receptor (beta chain). This CDR3 region has 12 residues. Trimming removed 3 bases at V and 6 bases at J, with 9 bases between. The V gene's germline CDR1 is MNHNS and CDR2 SASEGT. The data belong to a study of blood T cell repertoires in COVID-19. Study context: From T cells, B-cell-depleted T cells, or PBMCs came the material, which was cDNA or gDNA.

The data were produced by immunoSEQ multiplex PCR, yet TCRdb's version contains in-frame clones alone and is incomplete. The sample lists 200,000 or so clones, 70% to 90% seen once, with around 3% in the top ten. V gene TRBV6-1 combines with J gene TRBJ2-7, with D possibly being TRBD2 (6 bases). This TCR was sampled from a man aged 45-60 years who had recovered from COVID-19. The specimen sequenced was peripheral blood. CDR3 nucleotides: TGTGCCAGCAGTGACAGGACTACCGAGCAGTACTTC. It codes for CASSDRTTEQYF.